Listed below are T cell receptor beta chains from one sample, sequenced in a study of cytomegalovirus exposure and HLA in healthy donors. Generated by immunoSEQ multiplex PCR, the TCRdb table keeps only in-frame clones and is missing some. The sample holds around 92,000 clones; approximately 81% are singletons and the top ten take about 1.2%. Sequences were obtained from PBMCs. The source is a girl aged 2 to 9 in good health and CMV-seropositive. CDR3s include the opening cysteine and the closing phenylalanine or tryptophan. Each record gives: D gene, V gene, clone size, J gene, CDR3 protein, CDR3 DNA. The D gene is left open where the match is weak. A row's size may be missing; if present it is once, few, many or a size class.

D gene: TRBD1
V gene: TRBV7-2
clone size: -
J gene: TRBJ1-1
CDR3 protein: CASSLSGTGNTEAFF
CDR3 DNA: TGTGCCAGCAGCTTATCGGGGACAGGTAACACTGAAGCTTTCTTT

D gene: -
V gene: TRBV9
clone size: -
J gene: TRBJ2-3
CDR3 protein: CASSVAGTDTQYF
CDR3 DNA: TGTGCCAGCAGCGTAGCTGGCACAGATACGCAGTATTTT

D gene: -
V gene: TRBV7-2
clone size: -
J gene: TRBJ2-7
CDR3 protein: CASSFEGQPYEQYF
CDR3 DNA: TGTGCCAGCAGCTTTGAGGGACAACCCTACGAGCAGTACTTC

D gene: TRBD1
V gene: TRBV27
clone size: few
J gene: TRBJ2-7
CDR3 protein: CASNAPGQDYEQYF
CDR3 DNA: TGTGCCAGCAATGCTCCGGGACAGGACTACGAGCAGTACTTC

D gene: TRBD1
V gene: TRBV30
clone size: -
J gene: TRBJ1-5
CDR3 protein: CAWSGQGYQPQHF
CDR3 DNA: TGTGCCTGGAGCGGACAGGGGTATCAGCCCCAGCATTTT

D gene: -
V gene: TRBV7-2
clone size: -
J gene: TRBJ1-2
CDR3 protein: CASSLGGSRGYTF
CDR3 DNA: TGTGCCAGCAGCTTAGGAGGCTCTCGGGGCTACACCTTC

D gene: TRBD2
V gene: TRBV7-9
clone size: once
J gene: TRBJ2-1
CDR3 protein: CASSLGLAENEQFF
CDR3 DNA: TGTGCCAGCAGCTTAGGACTAGCGGAGAATGAGCAGTTCTTC

D gene: TRBD2
V gene: TRBV4-1
clone size: -
J gene: TRBJ2-1
CDR3 protein: CASSYGTSGINEQFF
CDR3 DNA: TGCGCCAGCAGCTACGGGACTAGCGGGATTAATGAGCAGTTCTTC

D gene: -
V gene: TRBV5-4
clone size: -
J gene: TRBJ1-2
CDR3 protein: CASSLDGGEVYGYTF
CDR3 DNA: TGTGCCAGCAGCTTGGACGGGGGTGAGGTTTATGGCTACACCTTC

D gene: -
V gene: TRBV2
clone size: -
J gene: TRBJ1-1
CDR3 protein: CAIRTRENTEAFF
CDR3 DNA: TGTGCCATCAGAACTAGGGAAAACACTGAAGCTTTCTTT